Following are 17 T cell receptor beta chains from one sample sequenced in a study of human T cells and chemical hapten exposure. As to time point: healthy volunteer bleed at 2 weeks. Whole blood, unfractionated, served as the material for total RNA extraction. TCRdb recomputed calls from the RACE reads with MiXCR, one row per CDR3 protein. Among 80,000 to 100,000 distinct CDR3 sequences listed, over 8% were seen once. The sample taken for sequencing was whole blood. The source is a female donor in good health. Some clones in this sample may be carry-over from other donors' samples.

Only a few counts were recorded for this clonotype. This rearrangement joins TRBV29-1 to TRBJ2-3; TRBD2 aligns across 10 bases. CDR3 length: 14 amino acids. Losses at the gene ends were 5 bases for V and 5 bases for J; bases not matched to a gene: 7. The germline V gene encodes CDR1 SQVTM and CDR2 ANQGSEA. The DNA of the CDR3 is TGCAGCGTTCGGATAGCGGGAGGCATAGATACGCAGTATTTT. Its protein product is CSVRIAGGIDTQYF.

A few counts support this clonotype. The rearrangement joins TRBV29-1 to TRBJ2-1; D is perhaps TRBD2 (6 bases). CDR3 length: 13 residues. The germline V gene has CDR1 SQVTM and CDR2 ANQGSEA. Trimming removed 1 base at V and 8 bases at J, with 12 bases between. This CDR3 is CSVEVVSGYEQFF. As DNA, the CDR3 is TGCAGCGTTGAAGTTGTTAGCGGCTATGAGCAGTTCTTC.

The gene calls are TRBV15 and TRBJ1-4; D is unclear. The germline V gene encodes CDR1 LNHNV and CDR2 YYDKDF (reference sequence). The CDR3 has 18 residues. V lost 0 bases and J lost 0, with 14 bases in between. This chain's CDR3 is CATSRDPNPSATNEKLFF. The DNA of the CDR3 is TGTGCCACCAGCAGAGATCCCAACCCTTCTGCAACTAATGAAAAACTGTTTTTT.

This clonotype was counted many times. The chain joins TRBV12-3 or TRBV12-4 to TRBJ2-1, with D unresolved. Trimming stripped 3 bases from V and 10 bases from J, with 16 bases between. The CDR3 is 14 amino acids. The chain's CDR3 is CASSFELTWYEQFF. Written as DNA, the CDR3 is TGTGCCAGCAGTTTCGAACTCACCTGGTACGAGCAGTTCTTC.

This clonotype was counted ten times or more. The V call is TRBV4-2, the J call TRBJ1-6, with unresolved D. V was shortened by 1 base and J by 0 bases, with 16 bases between the two germline ends. The CDR3 loop spans 19 amino acids. CDR1 is LGHNA and CDR2 is YNFKEQ in the germline V gene. The CDR3 region is CASSQVPNRRSSYNSPLHF. Here the CDR3 DNA reads TGTGCCAGCAGCCAAGTCCCGAACAGACGGAGCTCCTATAATTCACCCCTCCACTTT.

There are many counts of this clonotype. This chain uses TRBV7-8 with TRBJ2-1; the D gene is possibly TRBD2 (5 bases). CDR1 and CDR2 from the germline V gene are SGHVS and FQNEAQ. Trimming left V 5 bases short and J 8 bases short, with 16 bases between. The CDR3 consists of 14 residues. CDR3: CASSMGLSADEQFF. CDR3 DNA sequence: TGTGCCAGCAGCATGGGTCTATCAGCGGATGAGCAGTTCTTC.

Turning to this clonotype: This clone may be a read error of a much larger clone one base away. V is TRBV29-1 and J is TRBJ2-3, with D tentatively TRBD1 or TRBD2 (6 bases each). The germline CDR1 and CDR2 sequences are SQVTM and ANQGSEA. This CDR3 spans 13 amino acids. V shed 6 bases and J shed 5 bases, with 15 bases lying between them. The CDR3 protein is CSVGGGVEDTQYF. CDR3 nucleotides: TGCAGCGTCGGAGGGGGAGTAGAAGATACGCAGTATTTT.

This clonotype was found a few times. The chain recombines TRBV7-2 with TRBJ2-7, with TRBD2 matching over 7 bases. This CDR3 region has 14 residues. The germline gives CDR1 SGHTA, CDR2 FQGNSA. J was trimmed by 4 bases and V by 5 bases; bases with no gene match: 8. The CDR3 nucleotides are TGTGCCAGCAGCCGAGCGGGACTCTGGTACGAGCAGTACTTC. The encoded protein is CASSRAGLWYEQYF. The variable domain in full, with the rest retrieved from reference TRBV7-2 and TRBJ2-7, is GAGVSQSPSNKVTEKGKDVELRCDPISGHTALYWYRQSLGQGLEFLIYFQGNSAPDKSGLPSDRFSAERTGGSVSTLTIQRTQQEDSAVYLCASSRAGLWYEQYFGPGTRLTVT.

This clonotype occurred a few times. The genes are TRBV4-2 and TRBJ1-2; no definite D call. CDR1 LGHNA and CDR2 YNFKEQ come from the germline V gene. The CDR3 contains 13 residues. V shed 0 bases and J shed 8 bases, with 10 bases lying between them. CDR3: CASSQDRGAGYTF. The CDR3 DNA sequence: TGTGCCAGCAGCCAAGATCGAGGTGCGGGCTACACCTTC.

The CDR3 DNA is TGTGCCAGCAGCCAAAACACTGAAGCTTTCTTT. Its protein is CASSQNTEAFF. This rearrangement joins TRBV4-2 to TRBJ1-1, with D hard to call. CDR3 size: 11 residues. Trimming took off 2 bases at V and 2 bases at J, with 0 bases between the two ends. Germline CDR1 is LGHNA and CDR2 is YNFKEQ.

This clonotype was counted many times. The V and J genes are TRBV9 and TRBJ2-3; D gene uncertain. The CDR3 runs to 11 residues. V gave up 0 bases and J gave up 6 bases, with 2 bases separating them. CDR1 and CDR2 from the germline V gene are SGDLS and YYNGEE. In DNA, the CDR3 is TGTGCCAGCAGCGTAGGGGATACGCAGTATTTT. This translates into CASSVGDTQYF.

There are many counts of this clonotype. The J gene is TRBJ2-4, the V gene TRBV10-3; 7 nucleotides match TRBD1. The CDR3 has 13 amino acids. The germline CDR1 and CDR2 sequences are ENHRY and SYGVKD. J lost 4 bases, V lost 10 bases, and 7 bases had no gene match. The DNA of the CDR3 is TGTGCCACCTCCCGGGACAGAAAAAACATTCAGTACTTC. It specifies CATSRDRKNIQYF.

This clonotype was counted ten times or more. The rearrangement joins TRBV6-4 to TRBJ2-1; D is unclear. Germline values: CDR1 MRHNA, CDR2 SNTAGT. V was clipped by 3 bases and J by 4 bases, with 10 bases between them. The CDR3 is 14 amino acids. CDR3 in DNA: TGTGCCAGCAGTGAGTCGAATGAGTACAATGAGCAGTTCTTC. Translated: CASSESNEYNEQFF.

Many counts were recorded for this clonotype. V and J are TRBV2 and TRBJ2-6; D unclear. The CDR3 sequence is 14 residues long. Germline CDR1 is SNHLY and CDR2 is FYNNEI. Trimming left V 4 bases short and J 2 bases short, with 6 bases between. DNA for the CDR3: TGTGCCAGCAGTGGGCTGGCTGGGGCCAACGTCCTGACTTTC. Translation gives CASSGLAGANVLTF.

This clonotype came up many times. The chain combines TRBV27 with TRBJ2-1, with TRBD2 matching over 11 bases. The CDR3 runs to 16 residues. Trimming removed 3 bases from V and 6 bases from J; junction bases left unmatched: 7. CDR1 is MNHEY, CDR2 SMNVEV, per germline (reference sequence). The CDR3 DNA follows: TGTGCCAGCAGTTTGCTAGCGGGAGGTTTGGGCAATGAGCAGTTCTTC. Protein product: CASSLLAGGLGNEQFF.

Comment on this clonotype: The junction and the germline gene differ at one end; a read error may be behind it. J is TRBJ1-3 and V is TRBV7-9, with D maybe TRBD1 (6 bases). The CDR3 is made up of 11 amino acids. CDR1 SEHNR and CDR2 FQNEAQ come from the germline V gene (reference sequence). Here the CDR3 DNA reads TGTGCCAGCAGCTTAGAGGGGACACCCTCCTTT. This codes for CASSLEGTPSF.

V and J are TRBV10-2 and TRBJ2-1; TRBD2 matches at 10 bases. Losses at the gene ends were 5 bases for V and 9 bases for J; bases not matched to a gene: 4. The V gene's germline CDR1 is WSHSY and CDR2 SAAADI. This CDR3 is built from 13 residues. The CDR3 region has the DNA TGCGCCAGCAGTAGCGGGGGGGGGCGTGAGCAGTTCTTC. Protein: CASSSGGGREQFF.